This TCR beta chain came from a study of hypomethylating agent response in myelodysplastic syndrome. Looking at the study overall: TET2 mutation, the most common, occurred in 5 of 11 patients. General study results and limits: After hypomethylating agent treatment, diversity and clonality showed no significant change, overall or by response.

Survey resolution used two replicates of about 200 ng, totaling about 400 ng DNA. Profiled with immunoSEQ multiplex PCR; TCRdb holds only in-frame clones, not every one. The table records 6,000 to 8,000 clones, approximately 80% of them present only once. CDR1 is MNHEY, CDR2 SVGAGI, per germline. CDR3 length: 14 amino acids. V trimming: 6 bases; J trimming: 3 bases; junction bases outside the gene matches: 5. As concerns this clone: Its antigen is undetermined.

The input for sequencing was bone marrow, taken before or after starting hypomethylating agent treatment for myelodysplastic syndrome (not recorded which). The sequence came from a human donor with myelodysplastic syndrome. The chain is built from TRBV6-5 and TRBJ2-5; 9 bases align to TRBD1. The CDR3 is CASSLTGGKETQYF. Written as DNA, the CDR3 is TGTGCCAGCAGCTTAACAGGGGGCAAAGAGACCCAGTACTTC.